Following are 29 T cell receptor beta chains from one sample sequenced in a study of lymphopenia after photon versus proton radiotherapy. Sequencing used immunoSEQ multiplex PCR; TCRdb keeps in-frame clones, though not all of them. The sample has approximately 150,000 clones, around nine tenths seen once; the top ten hold about 4.3%. Sequenced here: peripheral blood, sampled from a patient treated with photon-based radiotherapy. These receptors were taken from a man aged 45-65 years with gastric cancer.

The chain uses TRBV7-2 and TRBJ1-5; 8 bases match TRBD1. V lost 3 bases, J lost 7 bases, and 8 bases stayed unmatched. Germline values: CDR1 SGHTA, CDR2 FQGNSA. The CDR3 length is 15 residues. As DNA, the CDR3 is TGTGCCAGCAGCTTTACAGGGGGGCCTAACCAGCCCCAGCATTTT. Translation gives CASSFTGGPNQPQHF.

This clone has a single count. The rearrangement joins TRBV4-1 to TRBJ2-1; D may correspond to TRBD1 or TRBD2 (5 bases each). The CDR3 runs to 14 residues. V lost 3 bases and J lost 6, with 12 bases in between. Germline assignment: CDR1 MGHRA and CDR2 YSYEKL. The DNA for the CDR3 is TGCGCCAGCAGCCAGTGGGACGCCTCCAATGAGCAGTTCTTC. Its protein is CASSQWDASNEQFF.

In this sample, this clone turned up once. V is TRBV11-2 and J is TRBJ2-7; 11 nucleotides match TRBD2. CDR1 SGHAT and CDR2 FQNNGV come from the germline V gene. Trimming took 6 bases from V and 7 from J; bases not matched to a gene: 14. This CDR3 has 16 amino acids. The CDR3 reads CASSPNSGRGSGEQYF. DNA of the CDR3: TGTGCCAGCAGTCCGAATAGCGGGAGGGGTTCGGGGGAGCAGTACTTC.

V and J are TRBV29-1 and TRBJ2-7; TRBD2 aligns across 9 bases. CDR1 and CDR2 (germline): SQVTM, ANQGSEA. V was clipped by 1 base and J by 5 bases; unmatched bases: 6. The CDR3 has 14 amino acids. For the CDR3, the DNA is TGCAGCGTTGAAGTTCTAGCGGGGAGCCACGAGCAGTACTTC. Protein product: CSVEVLAGSHEQYF.

The chain links TRBV19 to TRBJ1-3; no definite D call. This CDR3 region has 14 residues. The germline V gene encodes CDR1 LNHDA and CDR2 SQIVND (reference sequence). The ends were cut back, 10 bases at V and 1 base at J, with 14 bases in the middle. The CDR3 DNA reads TGTGCCAATAAAATCATCACATCTGGAAACACCATATATTTT. It specifies CANKIITSGNTIYF.

This chain uses TRBV14 with TRBJ2-6, with D possibly being TRBD2 (5 bases). Germline values: CDR1 SGHDN, CDR2 FVKESK. V lost 4 bases and J 2 bases, leaving 9 bases between the germline ends. CDR3 length equals 15 residues. The CDR3 coding sequence is TGTGCCAGCAGCCGAGAGGGCGCTGGGGCCAACGTCCTGACTTTC. Translated: CASSREGAGANVLTF.

This rearrangement joins TRBV19 to TRBJ1-5; TRBD1 is a possible D gene (6 bases). This CDR3 is built from 15 residues. The germline CDR1 and CDR2 sequences are LNHDA and SQIVND (reference sequence). The ends were cut back, 2 bases at V and 0 bases at J, with 8 bases in the middle. The CDR3 reads CASSIRGGSNQPQHF. The DNA for the CDR3 is TGTGCCAGTAGTATAAGGGGGGGTAGCAATCAGCCCCAGCATTTT.

This chain joins TRBV6-6 and TRBJ2-7; TRBD2 matches 8 bases. After removal of 8 bases from V and 3 bases from J, the junction contained 6 bases not matched to a gene. The germline gives CDR1 MNHNY, CDR2 SVGAGI (reference sequence). The length of the CDR3 is 13 residues. For the CDR3, the DNA is TGTGCCAGCGGGGGGACTAGTAACTACGAGCAGTACTTC. Encoded protein: CASGGTSNYEQYF.

This clone is a singleton in its sample. The J gene is TRBJ2-3, the V gene TRBV5-1; 7 bases line up with TRBD2. CDR3 length: 17 amino acids. Germline V gives CDR1 SGHRS, CDR2 YFSETQ. Germline trimming cut 4 bases from V and 4 bases from J; bases unmatched to any gene: 15. Here the CDR3 DNA reads TGCGCCAGCAGCCATGGGGTTACTGCGGGAGCAGCAGATACGCAGTATTTT. Translating it yields CASSHGVTAGAADTQYF. Combining the CDR3 with reference TRBV5-1 and TRBJ2-3 gives the whole variable domain KAGVTQTPRYLIKTRGQQVTLSCSPISGHRSVSWYQQTPGQGLQFLFEYFSETQRNKGNFPGRFSGRQFSNSRSEMNVSTLELGDSALYLCASSHGVTAGAADTQYFGPGTRLTVL.

The rearrangement links TRBV7-7 to TRBJ1-1; 7 nucleotides agree with TRBD1. The J segment lost 4 bases and the V segment lost 5 bases, leaving 4 bases of the junction unmatched. The CDR3 sequence is 13 residues long. The V gene's germline CDR1 is SSHAT and CDR2 FNYEAQ (reference sequence). The CDR3, as DNA: TGTGCCAGCAGCATTAGACAGGGCACTGAAGCTTTCTTT. The encoded protein is CASSIRQGTEAFF.

Comments on this clone: Other DNA variants within this sample encode the same CDR3. The chain has TRBV9 and TRBJ2-2, with TRBD1 as a possible D gene (6 bases). Germline values: CDR1 SGDLS, CDR2 YYNGEE. Trimming removed 2 bases from V and 4 bases from J, with 12 bases in between. The CDR3 consists of 15 residues. Written as DNA, the CDR3 is TGTGCCAGCAGCGTCACAGGGTTGGGCACCGGGGAGCTGTTTTTT. This codes for CASSVTGLGTGELFF. The whole variable domain, remainder taken from reference TRBV9 and TRBJ2-2, is DSGVTQTPKHLITATGQRVTLRCSPRSGDLSVYWYQQSLDQGLQFLIQYYNGEERAKGNILERFSAQQFPDLHSELNLSSLELGDSALYFCASSVTGLGTGELFFGEGSRLTVL.

This clone was seen a handful of times. J is TRBJ1-1 and V is TRBV6-1; TRBD1 is a possible D gene (5 bases). The CDR3 length is 14 residues. The ends were cut back, 6 bases at V and 2 bases at J, with 13 bases in the middle. Germline V CDR1 and CDR2: MNHNS, SASEGT. The CDR3 nucleotides read TGTGCCAGCAGCGTTGGGGCGTCCAACACTGAAGCTTTCTTT. Its protein is CASSVGASNTEAFF.

J is TRBJ2-7 and V is TRBV7-8; TRBD1 might be the D (6 bases). Per the germline V gene, CDR1 is SGHVS and CDR2 is FQNEAQ. The CDR3 consists of 14 residues. Trimming removed 5 bases from V and 2 bases from J, with 13 bases in between. CDR3 sequence reads: CASSPPGTTYEQYF. As DNA, the CDR3 is TGTGCCAGCAGCCCCCCTGGGACAACCTACGAGCAGTACTTC.

V gene TRBV5-1 combines with J gene TRBJ2-7; 8 bases line up with TRBD2. V dropped 3 bases and J dropped 5; count of bases not matched to a gene: 10. The CDR3 has 15 amino acids. CDR1 and CDR2 from the germline V gene are SGHRS and YFSETQ. The CDR3 spells CASSSDGLAPHEQYF. The CDR3 region has the DNA TGCGCCAGCAGCTCCGACGGACTAGCCCCACACGAGCAGTACTTC.

This clone was observed a handful of times. The J gene is TRBJ1-4, the V gene TRBV2; D possibly corresponds to TRBD1 (6 bases). This CDR3 is built from 17 residues. Germline values: CDR1 SNHLY, CDR2 FYNNEI. Trimming stripped 1 base from V and 3 bases from J, with 15 bases between. The CDR3 DNA is TGTGCCAGCAGTGAAGTGGGAGGGGGGGAGGCTAATGAAAAACTGTTTTTT. As protein: CASSEVGGGEANEKLFF.

J is TRBJ1-1 and V is TRBV7-9; a possible D gene is TRBD1 (5 bases). Germline V gives CDR1 SEHNR, CDR2 FQNEAQ (reference sequence). The CDR3 loop spans 15 amino acids. The V gene lost 5 bases and the J gene lost 1 base, with 14 bases spanning the gap. CDR3: CASSLLLTGNTEAFF. CDR3 DNA: TGTGCCAGCAGCCTACTCCTTACAGGGAACACTGAAGCTTTCTTT.

The table lists this clone with a count of one. The rearrangement uses TRBV6-5 and TRBJ2-2; D is possibly TRBD1 (6 bases). Looked up from germline, CDR1 is MNHEY and CDR2 is SVGAGI. This CDR3 spans 14 amino acids. Trimming removed 6 bases at V and 4 bases at J, with 12 bases between. The CDR3 protein is CASSPEGGTGELFF. The CDR3 coding sequence is TGTGCCAGCAGCCCAGAAGGGGGCACCGGGGAGCTGTTTTTT.

This clone was counted between two and nine times. The V call is TRBV30, the J call TRBJ1-1; 7 bases align to TRBD1. The J segment lost 7 bases and the V segment lost 2 bases, leaving 1 base of the junction unmatched. The CDR3 runs to 11 residues. Germline V gives CDR1 GTSNPN, CDR2 SVGIG (reference sequence). DNA for the CDR3: TGTGCCTGGAGTAGGGGGCGTGAAGCTTTCTTT. It specifies CAWSRGREAFF.

This rearrangement joins TRBV11-3 to TRBJ2-5; D gene ambiguous. Germline lookup yields CDR1 SGHNT and CDR2 YENEEA. The V end was cut by 5 bases, the J end by 4 bases, with 23 bases between. The CDR3 sequence is 17 residues long. DNA for the CDR3: TGTGCCAGCAGCCCACAACGTTCGATCCATACGCCAGAGACCCAGTACTTC. It codes for CASSPQRSIHTPETQYF.

This rearrangement joins TRBV19 to TRBJ2-5; 9 nucleotides match TRBD1. Germline V gene sequence: CDR1 LNHDA, CDR2 SQIVND (reference sequence). The CDR3 consists of 16 residues. J gave up 4 bases and V 5 bases, and 11 bases lay outside the gene matches. This CDR3 is CASSFISGQGGETQYF. The CDR3 coding sequence is TGTGCCAGTAGTTTTATCTCGGGACAGGGAGGAGAGACCCAGTACTTC.

Only one count was recorded for this clone. The chain recombines TRBV5-1 with TRBJ2-3; the D is unclear. With 1 base removed from V and 4 bases from J, the gap between germline ends came to 4 bases. This CDR3 is built from 12 residues. CDR1 and CDR2 (germline): SGHRS, YFSETQ. The CDR3 spells CASSLYADTQYF. The CDR3 DNA reads as TGCGCCAGCAGCTTGTACGCAGATACGCAGTATTTT.

This chain uses TRBV4-2 with TRBJ1-1; TRBD1 matches 11 bases. V dropped 3 bases and J dropped 4; count of bases not matched to a gene: 4. In germline, CDR1 is LGHNA, CDR2 YNFKEQ. CDR3 size: 15 residues. As DNA, the CDR3 is TGTGCCAGCAGCCAGGCCGGGACAGGGGGCACTGAAGCTTTCTTT. Its translation: CASSQAGTGGTEAFF.

The rearrangement joins TRBV5-8 to TRBJ1-3; perhaps TRBD1 as D (6 bases). Germline V lookup: CDR1 SGHTS, CDR2 YDEGEE. This CDR3 contains 15 residues. Trimming left V 0 bases short and J 3 bases short, with 10 bases between. Here the CDR3 reads CASSLGPGDGNTIYF. The CDR3 DNA reads TGTGCCAGCAGCTTGGGACCAGGGGATGGAAACACCATATATTTT.

The V call is TRBV28, the J call TRBJ2-7, with 11 bases aligning to TRBD2. J was trimmed by 0 bases and V by 3 bases; bases with no gene match: 1. In germline, CDR1 is MDHEN, CDR2 SYDVKM. This CDR3 comprises 15 residues. The CDR3 here is CASSFTSGGSYEQYF. DNA of the CDR3: TGTGCCAGCAGTTTTACTAGCGGGGGCTCCTACGAGCAGTACTTC.

V usage is TRBV20-1 and J usage is TRBJ2-3; no firm D call. The V end was cut by 1 base, the J end by 4 bases, with 3 bases between. Germline CDR1 DFQATT, CDR2 SNEGSKA (reference sequence). CDR3 length: 11 amino acids. The CDR3 region is CSARGPDTQYF. For the CDR3, the DNA is TGCAGTGCTAGAGGCCCAGATACGCAGTATTTT.

CDR3 loop: CASSLGTPAGNTEAFF. In nucleotides, the CDR3 is TGCGCCAGCAGCTTGGGGACTCCCGCGGGGAACACTGAAGCTTTCTTT. The chain joins TRBV5-1 to TRBJ1-1; D unclear. Between the trimmed V and J ends, which lost 0 bases and 1 base, there was a span of 13 bases. Germline V gene lookup returns CDR1 SGHRS and CDR2 YFSETQ. The CDR3 runs to 16 residues.

The chain uses TRBV18 and TRBJ2-1; D gene ambiguous. The CDR3 is 14 residues long. Germline V CDR1 and CDR2: KGHSH, LQKENI. Trimming shortened V by 7 bases and J by 0 bases, and 10 bases separated the two germline ends. CDR3 in amino acids: CASCRASSYNEQFF. Written as DNA, the CDR3 is TGTGCCAGCTGTCGGGCTTCCTCCTACAATGAGCAGTTCTTC.

This rearrangement joins TRBV2 to TRBJ1-2; 9 bases fit TRBD1. The CDR3 loop spans 13 amino acids. The junction had 6 bases not matched to a gene; V was cut back by 6 bases and J by 7 bases. Germline CDR1 SNHLY, CDR2 FYNNEI. The CDR3 DNA follows: TGTGCCAGCAGCCAACAGGGGGCGCTTGGCTACACCTTC. It codes for CASSQQGALGYTF.

The V and J genes are TRBV7-8 and TRBJ1-5; tentative D call: TRBD1 (5 bases). Germline assignment: CDR1 SGHVS and CDR2 FQNEAQ. Trimming removed 5 bases at V and 0 bases at J, with 11 bases between. The length of the CDR3 is 15 residues. CDR3 loop: CASSEGLNSNQPQHF. CDR3 nucleotide sequence: TGTGCCAGCAGCGAGGGACTCAATAGCAATCAGCCCCAGCATTTT.